These 13 T cell receptor beta chains came from one sample sequenced in a study of shared clonotypes between healthy human individuals. Data came from immunoSEQ multiplex PCR; TCRdb stores just in-frame clones and leaves some out. The sample consists of 1,100,000 or so clones, around 78% of them appearing once. The material sequenced was memory CD4+ T cells from PBMCs. The subset is: CD45RA-negative fraction. These receptor sequences come from a man in his late teens or twenties in good health. Some clones in this sample may be carry-over from other donors' samples.

The V gene is TRBV9, the J gene TRBJ2-1, with TRBD2 matching 16 bases. Trimming cost V 4 bases and J 8 bases; bases outside gene matches: 9. CDR1 is SGDLS, CDR2 YYNGEE, per germline. CDR3 length: 17 amino acids. CDR3 DNA sequence: TGTGCCAGCAGCCAACGGGGACTAGCGGGAGGGGCGGATGAGCAGTTCTTC. It translates to CASSQRGLAGGADEQFF.

This CDR3 is CASSRGIFYEQYF. DNA for the CDR3: TGTGCCAGCAGTCGCGGGATCTTCTACGAGCAGTACTTC. The chain is built from TRBV7-3 and TRBJ2-7, with D perhaps matching TRBD2 (6 bases). The CDR3 totals 13 residues. Germline V gene data show CDR1 as SGHTA and CDR2 as FQGTGA. V lost 6 bases and J 3 bases, leaving 12 bases between the germline ends.

The chain uses TRBV4-2 and TRBJ2-2, with D unresolved. Deletions cut 4 bases from V and 4 bases from J, with 4 bases between. Germline V lookup: CDR1 LGHNA, CDR2 YNFKEQ. The CDR3 runs to 12 residues. This chain's CDR3 is CASSRVTGELFF. The CDR3 DNA sequence: TGTGCCAGCAGCCGAGTCACCGGGGAGCTGTTTTTT.

The chain employs TRBV2 and TRBJ2-5; D gene ambiguous. The assigned J gene may be wrong: the sequence end matches TRBJ2-7 better. CDR3 length: 12 residues. Per the germline V gene, CDR1 is SNHLY and CDR2 is FYNNEI. This CDR3 reads CASFQSPHEQYF. In nucleotides, the CDR3 is TGTGCCAGCTTCCAGTCTCCCCACGAGCAGTACTTC.

This clone was seen a few times. The genes are TRBV5-1 and TRBJ2-3, with D perhaps given as TRBD1 or TRBD2 (5 bases each). CDR1 SGHRS and CDR2 YFSETQ come from the germline V gene. The V end lost 1 base, the J end lost 6 bases, and 15 bases lay between the germline ends. This CDR3 spans 15 amino acids. The CDR3 sequence is CASSLFALEGDTQYF. The CDR3 DNA follows: TGCGCCAGCAGCTTGTTCGCCCTTGAGGGGGATACGCAGTATTTT.

The V and J genes are TRBV5-1 and TRBJ2-5; D is ambiguous. The ends were cut back, 2 bases at V and 5 bases at J, with 16 bases in the middle. CDR3 length: 15 amino acids. Per germline, CDR1 SGHRS and CDR2 YFSETQ. DNA for the CDR3: TGCGCCAGCAGCTTTGACAAGGGTCCATGGGAGACCCAGTACTTC. Residues: CASSFDKGPWETQYF.

V usage is TRBV6-6 and J usage is TRBJ2-1; 7 bases fit TRBD1. This CDR3 region has 14 residues. Germline V lookup: CDR1 MNHNY, CDR2 SVGAGI (reference sequence). The V gene end was trimmed by 5 bases and the J gene end by 6 bases; junction bases not matched to a gene: 7. The CDR3 sequence: CASSGDSSRNEQFF. The CDR3 nucleotides are TGTGCCAGCAGTGGGGACAGCTCTCGCAATGAGCAGTTCTTC.

Written as DNA, the CDR3 is TGTGCCAGTAGTATATGGGGCAGGGGGTTTTCCGGGGCCAACGTCCTGACTTTC. This gives the protein CASSIWGRGFSGANVLTF. The genes are TRBV19 and TRBJ2-6; 7 bases agree with TRBD1. The junction had 11 bases not matched to a gene; V was cut back by 2 bases and J by 4 bases. The CDR3 is made up of 18 amino acids. The V gene's germline CDR1 is LNHDA and CDR2 SQIVND (reference sequence).

This chain uses TRBV11-2 with TRBJ2-7, with D unresolved. Germline V gene sequence: CDR1 SGHAT, CDR2 FQNNGV. The CDR3 has 12 residues. Trimming took off 3 bases at V and 7 bases at J, with 10 bases between the two ends. CDR3: CASSFYQEEQYF. In DNA form, the CDR3 reads TGTGCCAGCAGCTTTTATCAAGAAGAGCAGTACTTC.

This clone showed up just a few times. The chain is built from TRBV13 and TRBJ2-7; 8 nucleotides agree with TRBD2. The germline V gene encodes CDR1 PRHDT and CDR2 FYEKMQ (reference sequence). This CDR3 has 16 amino acids. With V trimmed by 0 bases and J by 3 bases, 7 bases remained unmatched. The CDR3 nucleotides are TGTGCCAGCAGCTTAGGCGGCGGGAGGACCTTCTACGAGCAGTACTTC. Residues: CASSLGGGRTFYEQYF. The entire variable domain, with the rest obtained from reference TRBV13 and TRBJ2-7, is as follows: AAGVIQSPRHLIKEKRETATLKCYPIPRHDTVYWYQQGPGQDPQFLISFYEKMQSDKGSIPDRFSAQQFSDYHSELNMSSLELGDSALYFCASSLGGGRTFYEQYFGPGTRLTVT.

The chain links TRBV4-2 to TRBJ1-1, with D possibly being TRBD1 (6 bases). V was shortened by 1 base and J by 2 bases, with 14 bases between the two germline ends. The CDR3 runs to 16 residues. The germline V gene has CDR1 LGHNA and CDR2 YNFKEQ. CDR3 nucleotides: TGTGCCAGCAGCCAAGGGGACACTCACACCAACACTGAAGCTTTCTTT. It translates to CASSQGDTHTNTEAFF.

The rearrangement links TRBV2 to TRBJ2-5; 14 nucleotides agree with TRBD2. The germline CDR1 and CDR2 sequences are SNHLY and FYNNEI. Trimming took 3 bases from V and 5 from J; bases not matched to a gene: 5. This CDR3 has 16 residues. CDR3 region: CASSEWGLAGVETQYF. The CDR3 nucleotides read TGTGCCAGCAGTGAGTGGGGACTAGCGGGAGTGGAGACCCAGTACTTC.

The chain carries TRBV27 and TRBJ2-1, with 9 bases that match TRBD2. J gave up 9 bases and V 7 bases, and 7 bases lay outside the gene matches. The CDR3 is made up of 13 amino acids. Germline lookup yields CDR1 MNHEY and CDR2 SMNVEV (reference sequence). CDR3 bases: TGTGCCAGCATTAGTAGCGGGAGTAGTGAGCAGTTCTTC. This sequence encodes CASISSGSSEQFF.